Listed below are T cell receptor beta chains from one sample, sequenced in a study of blood T cell repertoires in COVID-19. TCRdb keeps only in-frame clones here, not all; method: immunoSEQ multiplex PCR. The sample records 400,000 or so clones, approximately 86% being singletons. Sequencing was carried out using PBMCs or T cells enriched from blood (not recorded which). The receptors originated from a woman in her thirties or forties with acute COVID-19. Each CDR3 is given with its conserved first and last residue. D genes are given only for firm matches. Clone size is shown for a subset of rows, as once, few, many or a class of expanded clone.

CDR3nt	CDR3aa	v_gene	d_gene	abundance	j_gene
TGTGCCAGTAGTACACGGGACTTTAACAATGAGCAGTTCTTC	CASSTRDFNNEQFF	TRBV19	NA	NA	TRBJ2-1
TGTGCCAGTAGTAATGGGGCAAATGGCTACACCTTC	CASSNGANGYTF	TRBV19	NA	once	TRBJ1-2
TGTGCCAGCAGCCAAGATCGGCGGAAGACCCAGTACTTC	CASSQDRRKTQYF	TRBV3-1/TRBV3-2	NA	NA	TRBJ2-5
TGCGCCAGCAGCTTGGTGCGGGGGGGCACAGATACGCAGTATTTT	CASSLVRGGTDTQYF	TRBV5-1	TRBD2	NA	TRBJ2-3
TGTGCCAGCAGCTTGGCCCCAAGCACAGATACGCAGTATTTT	CASSLAPSTDTQYF	TRBV5-4	NA	NA	TRBJ2-3
TGTGCCAGTAACAACGGCAGGGTAGGAAACACCATATATTTT	CASNNGRVGNTIYF	TRBV19	NA	NA	TRBJ1-3
TGTGCCAGCAGCCAAGGGCGCAGGAATGAAAAACTGTTTTTT	CASSQGRRNEKLFF	TRBV3-1/TRBV3-2	NA	NA	TRBJ1-4
TGTGCCACCAGTCCGGGGGGGCGCTTCACCGGGGAGCTGTTTTTT	CATSPGGRFTGELFF	TRBV24-1	TRBD2	NA	TRBJ2-2
TGTGCCAGCAGCTCCAGAACGGGCTCTGGAAACACCATATATTTT	CASSSRTGSGNTIYF	TRBV5-4	NA	NA	TRBJ1-3
TGCGCCAGCCGGGGAATCACCGGGGAGCTGTTTTTT	CASRGITGELFF	TRBV10-1	NA	NA	TRBJ2-2
TGTGCCAGCAGCCAAGAAATACGGAGTAATTCACCCCTCCACTTT	CASSQEIRSNSPLHF	TRBV3-1/TRBV3-2	NA	NA	TRBJ1-6
TGCGCCAGCAGACAGGATAGCGGGGGTACAGATACGCAGTATTTT	CASRQDSGGTDTQYF	TRBV5-1	TRBD2	NA	TRBJ2-3
TGTGCCAGCAGCGAAAAGGACAGTTCACAAGAGACCCAGTACTTC	CASSEKDSSQETQYF	TRBV7-6	NA	once	TRBJ2-5
TGTGCCACCAGCAGAGATCAACAGGGTACCGGCGAGCAGTACTTC	CATSRDQQGTGEQYF	TRBV15	NA	NA	TRBJ2-7
TGTGCCAGCAGACGGCAGGCTAAGAACACTGAAGCTTTCTTT	CASRRQAKNTEAFF	TRBV5-4	NA	NA	TRBJ1-1
TGTGCCAGCAATTCGCAGGGGAACTATGGCTACACCTTC	CASNSQGNYGYTF	TRBV12-3/TRBV12-4	NA	NA	TRBJ1-2
TGTGCCAGCAGCCCGTTACAAGAGACCCAGTACTTC	CASSPLQETQYF	TRBV7-8	NA	NA	TRBJ2-5
TGTGCTAGTGGACTCAGCCTAGCTAATGAGCAGTTCTTC	CASGLSLANEQFF	TRBV12-5	NA	NA	TRBJ2-1
TGTGCCTCCCGGGACTTATCTGGAAACACCATATATTTT	CASRDLSGNTIYF	TRBV19	NA	NA	TRBJ1-3
TGTGCCAGTAGCGCAGGTAACGGTCAGCCCCAGCATTTT	CASSAGNGQPQHF	TRBV19	NA	NA	TRBJ1-5
TGTGCCAGCATGGGACAGGGAAATTCACCCCTCCACTTT	CASMGQGNSPLHF	TRBV25-1	TRBD1	NA	TRBJ1-6
TGTGCCAGCAGGGAGGGACTAGCGGACTACGAGCAGTACTTC	CASREGLADYEQYF	TRBV6-5	TRBD2	NA	TRBJ2-7
TGTGCCACCAGTCAGGGGAGCCCCTATGGCTACACCTTC	CATSQGSPYGYTF	TRBV15	NA	NA	TRBJ1-2